Shown below are 24 T cell receptor beta chains from a single sample sequenced in a study of cytomegalovirus exposure and HLA in healthy donors. This PCR relied on a set of 60 Vbeta primers and 13 Jbeta primers. Profiling relied on immunoSEQ multiplex PCR, and the TCRdb table lists in-frame clones only, not all of them. The repertoire includes about 89,000 clones, roughly 80% of them detected once, and about 9.5% sits in the top ten. Sequencing input: PBMCs. The source of these receptors is a man aged 25-45 years in good health and CMV-seropositive.

The rearrangement joins TRBV4-2 to TRBJ2-2; no clear D gene. The germline CDR1 and CDR2 sequences are LGHNA and YNFKEQ. The CDR3 has 14 amino acids. Trimming left V 1 base short and J 4 bases short, with 7 bases between. The DNA for the CDR3 is TGTGCCAGCAGCCAAGGTACTACCACCGGGGAGCTGTTTTTT. Its translation is CASSQGTTTGELFF.

V is TRBV6-1 and J is TRBJ2-3; 10 nucleotides line up with TRBD2. Germline V gene data show CDR1 as MNHNS and CDR2 as SASEGT. The CDR3 runs to 16 residues. The V gene end was trimmed by 2 bases and the J gene end by 4 bases; junction bases not matched to a gene: 6. CDR3 loop: CASSETIAGGSDTQYF. The DNA for the CDR3 is TGTGCCAGCAGTGAAACTATAGCGGGGGGATCAGATACGCAGTATTTT.

The rearrangement links TRBV7-2 to TRBJ2-1, with 7 positions matching TRBD2. J was trimmed by 3 bases and V by 4 bases; bases with no gene match: 9. Per germline, CDR1 SGHTA and CDR2 FQGNSA. This CDR3 is built from 16 residues. This CDR3 is CASSWSGTTSYNEQFF. CDR3 bases: TGTGCCAGCAGCTGGTCCGGGACTACGAGCTACAATGAGCAGTTCTTC.

This chain joins TRBV29-1 and TRBJ1-3, with D unresolved. Between the trimmed V and J ends, which lost 3 bases and 7 bases, there was a span of 10 bases. CDR1 and CDR2 from the germline V gene are SQVTM and ANQGSEA. This CDR3 contains 12 residues. Here the CDR3 DNA reads TGCAGCGTTGAGAGTACTCCCAACACCATATATTTT. Residues: CSVESTPNTIYF.

The chain combines TRBV6-5 with TRBJ1-2; D is unclear. Germline CDR1 and CDR2: MNHEY and SVGAGI. The CDR3 is made up of 12 amino acids. V lost 2 bases to trimming and J lost 6 bases, with 7 bases between them. The CDR3 sequence: CASSYPSDGYTF. The CDR3 region has the DNA TGTGCCAGCAGTTACCCGTCGGATGGCTACACCTTC.

The chain is built from TRBV7-8 and TRBJ2-1; 10 positions agree with TRBD2. Losses at the gene ends were 1 base for V and 7 bases for J; bases not matched to a gene: 7. CDR3 length equals 16 residues. Germline V lookup: CDR1 SGHVS, CDR2 FQNEAQ. The CDR3 is CASSLGPAGGRNEQFF. The CDR3 DNA reads TGTGCCAGCAGCTTAGGTCCAGCGGGGGGGCGTAATGAGCAGTTCTTC.

This clone was seen a handful of times. The V and J genes are TRBV19 and TRBJ2-2; weak D call: TRBD2 (5 bases). The V end lost 7 bases, the J end lost 4 bases, and 13 bases lay between the germline ends. The CDR3 runs to 14 residues. CDR1 is LNHDA and CDR2 is SQIVND in the germline V gene (reference sequence). Here the CDR3 reads CASTLLASTGELFF. The CDR3 DNA is TGTGCCAGTACCCTTCTAGCAAGCACCGGGGAGCTGTTTTTT.

The rearrangement joins TRBV30 to TRBJ1-1, with D maybe TRBD1 (5 bases). V lost 0 bases and J 7 bases, leaving 9 bases between the germline ends. The V gene's germline CDR1 is GTSNPN and CDR2 SVGIG (reference sequence). The CDR3 has 12 residues. DNA of the CDR3: TGTGCCTGGAGTGTAGGGGTAAATGAAGCTTTCTTT. Amino acids: CAWSVGVNEAFF. Supplemented by reference TRBV30 and TRBJ1-1, the full variable domain reads SQTIHQWPATLVQPVGSPLSLECTVEGTSNPNLYWYRQAAGRGLQLLFYSVGIGQISSEVPQNLSASRPQDRQFILSSKKLLLSDSGFYLCAWSVGVNEAFFGQGTRLTVV.

Only a few counts were recorded for this clone. The chain links TRBV5-1 to TRBJ1-1; D gene uncertain. The CDR3 covers 13 residues. Germline V gene sequence: CDR1 SGHRS, CDR2 YFSETQ. V was shortened by 2 bases and J by 1 base, with 6 bases between the two germline ends. The chain's CDR3 is CASSFIPNTEAFF. CDR3 nucleotide sequence: TGCGCCAGCAGCTTTATCCCGAACACTGAAGCTTTCTTT.

This chain joins TRBV19 and TRBJ2-3; TRBD1 aligns across 7 bases. The ends lost 5 bases at V and 2 bases at J; junction bases unmatched: 4. The CDR3 is 14 amino acids. The V gene's germline CDR1 is LNHDA and CDR2 SQIVND (reference sequence). Here the CDR3 DNA reads TGTGCCAGTAGTTGGGGACAGCTCACAGATACGCAGTATTTT. It yields the protein CASSWGQLTDTQYF.

This chain joins TRBV29-1 and TRBJ1-2, with D maybe TRBD1 (5 bases). This CDR3 region has 16 residues. From germline, CDR1 is SQVTM and CDR2 ANQGSEA. The CDR3 region is CSARPGPAGDIGGYTF. For the CDR3, the DNA is TGCAGTGCTAGGCCGGGACCCGCGGGGGATATCGGTGGCTACACCTTC.

The chain couples TRBV6-1 to TRBJ2-7, with 14 bases lining up with TRBD2. CDR1 and CDR2 (germline): MNHNS, SASEGT. V lost 3 bases to trimming and J lost 9 bases; unmatched junction nucleotides: 10. The CDR3 contains 16 residues. CDR3: CASSDYLGLAGGLQYF. CDR3 sequence (DNA): TGTGCCAGCAGTGACTACCTCGGACTAGCGGGGGGTTTGCAGTACTTC.

The chain employs TRBV5-6 and TRBJ2-7; D gene uncertain. The CDR3 is 11 residues long. Germline assignment: CDR1 SGHDT and CDR2 YYEEEE. V was cut by 3 bases and J by 3 bases, with 4 bases left in between. CDR3 sequence (DNA): TGTGCCAGCAGCTCCAACTACGAGCAGTACTTC. Its translation: CASSSNYEQYF.

V gene TRBV7-3 combines with J gene TRBJ1-2; D may be TRBD1 (6 bases). The CDR3 is 14 residues long. V was shortened by 1 base and J by 4 bases, with 10 bases between the two germline ends. CDR1 and CDR2 from the germline V gene are SGHTA and FQGTGA. In DNA, the CDR3 is TGTGCCAGCAGCTTAAACTCAGGGGCCTATGGCTACACCTTC. This translates into CASSLNSGAYGYTF.

This clone was counted only a few times. The chain employs TRBV7-9 and TRBJ1-5; D unclear. The CDR3 has 14 amino acids. V gave up 1 base and J gave up 6 bases, with 10 bases separating them. Germline V CDR1 and CDR2: SEHNR, FQNEAQ (reference sequence). Here the CDR3 DNA reads TGTGCCAGCAGCTTAGAGGACTCAGGTCAGCCCCAGCATTTT. It translates to CASSLEDSGQPQHF. Combining the CDR3 with reference TRBV7-9 and TRBJ1-5 gives the whole variable domain DTGVSQNPRHKITKRGQNVTFRCDPISEHNRLYWYRQTLGQGPEFLTYFQNEAQLEKSRLLSDRFSAERPKGSFSTLEIQRTEQGDSAMYLCASSLEDSGQPQHFGDGTRLSIL.

The rearrangement uses TRBV12-5 and TRBJ2-3, with 7 bases matching TRBD2. Germline V lookup: CDR1 LGHNT, CDR2 FRNRAP. The length of the CDR3 is 13 residues. V lost 3 bases, J lost 5 bases, and 2 bases stayed unmatched. CDR3 DNA: TGTGCTAGTGGTTTCTTAGCGGGAGATACGCAGTATTTT. It yields the protein CASGFLAGDTQYF.

There are a few counts of this clone. This CDR3 is also generated by other DNA sequences in the sample. The chain joins TRBV2 to TRBJ2-7; 7 nucleotides agree with TRBD1. With 5 bases clipped from V and 3 bases from J, the junction kept 4 bases outside the gene matches. Germline assignment: CDR1 SNHLY and CDR2 FYNNEI. The CDR3 has 13 residues. The CDR3: CASSPGGVYEQYF. The CDR3 nucleotides read TGTGCCAGCAGTCCAGGGGGTGTCTACGAGCAGTACTTC.

This clone was picked up one time. The J gene is TRBJ2-7, the V gene TRBV14; possibly TRBD1 for D (6 bases). The V gene lost 6 bases and the J gene lost 2 bases, with 14 bases spanning the gap. CDR3 length: 14 amino acids. Germline CDR1 and CDR2: SGHDN and FVKESK. CDR3: CASSPPGAAYEQYF. The CDR3 DNA reads as TGTGCCAGCAGTCCTCCAGGGGCGGCCTACGAGCAGTACTTC.

The chain employs TRBV6-5 and TRBJ2-7; 7 bases are shared with TRBD1. Looked up from germline, CDR1 is MNHEY and CDR2 is SVGAGI. CDR3 length: 15 residues. V gave up 6 bases and J gave up 1 base; unmatched junction bases: 9. CDR3 bases: TGTGCCAGCAGCTCGTCGTCAGGGGGATCCTACGAGCAGTACTTC. This codes for CASSSSSGGSYEQYF.

V is TRBV28 and J is TRBJ2-1; the D gene is possibly TRBD1 (5 bases). There are 14 residues in the CDR3. V lost 6 bases and J lost 9, with 18 bases in between. The germline V gene has CDR1 MDHEN and CDR2 SYDVKM. The chain's CDR3 is CASSSNLRAGEQFF. CDR3 nucleotide sequence: TGTGCCAGCAGCTCAAACCTCAGGGCCGGTGAGCAGTTCTTC.

The rearrangement links TRBV19 to TRBJ2-3; possible D gene TRBD2, 5 bases. CDR1 and CDR2 (germline): LNHDA, SQIVND (reference sequence). V lost 8 bases and J 3 bases, leaving 12 bases between the germline ends. This CDR3 spans 13 amino acids. CDR3 DNA sequence: TGTGCCAGTCTCGGGGTCTGGACAGATACGCAGTATTTT. This gives the protein CASLGVWTDTQYF.

The V call is TRBV5-1, the J call TRBJ1-5, with D possibly being TRBD1 (5 bases). CDR1 SGHRS and CDR2 YFSETQ come from the germline V gene. Trimming took off 4 bases at V and 5 bases at J, with 10 bases between the two ends. This CDR3 comprises 13 residues. The CDR3 DNA reads TGCGCCAGCAGCCTCGACAGCTATCAGCCCCAGCATTTT. Its translation is CASSLDSYQPQHF.

V is TRBV9 and J is TRBJ2-1; 12 positions agree with TRBD2. The CDR3 covers 15 residues. Germline V CDR1 and CDR2: SGDLS, YYNGEE. J was trimmed by 6 bases and V by 3 bases; bases with no gene match: 4. The CDR3 DNA reads as TGTGCCAGCAGCGCCCTAGCGGGGGGGCCCAATGAGCAGTTCTTC. This gives the protein CASSALAGGPNEQFF.

This chain links TRBV2 with TRBJ2-5; 8 bases map to TRBD1. From germline, CDR1 is SNHLY and CDR2 FYNNEI. V shed 7 bases and J 4 bases; nucleotides not matched to a gene: 8. CDR3 length equals 14 residues. CDR3 coding DNA: TGTGCCAGCACTAGACAGGGGTTATCAGAGACCCAGTACTTC. Translation gives CASTRQGLSETQYF.